This TCR beta chain comes out of a study of OX40 agonist ivuxolimab in advanced cancers. Study information: Patients were given ivuxolimab, an antibody that agonizes OX40 (CD134). The group had a mean age of 60 years, ranged from roughly 23 to 90, and was 80% to 90% male. Study findings and constraints: Clonal expansion by week 6 occurred in CD4+ and CD8+ blood T cells (at 0.1 to 3.0 mg/kg).

This clone was picked up a small number of times. Its antigen is not identified. Using immunoSEQ multiplex PCR, the repertoire was profiled, and TCRdb retains in-frame clones only, with some absent. Of more than 35,000 clones listed, under 85% are singletons. J gave up 5 bases and V 5 bases, and 6 bases lay outside the gene matches. The CDR3 length is 14 residues. CDR1 LNHDA and CDR2 SQIVND come from the germline V gene (reference sequence). This specimen was CD4+ or CD8+ T cells sorted from blood, taken in a trial of the OX40 agonist ivuxolimab. This clonotype was obtained from an adult with an advanced solid tumor such as melanoma, head and neck, liver or kidney cancer. V usage is TRBV19 and J usage is TRBJ1-1; 9 positions agree with TRBD1. The CDR3 loop reads CASSFGTGTTEAFF. As DNA, the CDR3 is TGTGCCAGTAGTTTCGGGACAGGGACGACTGAAGCTTTCTTT.